A single sample is the source of the 24 T cell receptor beta chains below, sequenced in a study of T cells in women clearing cervical HPV infection. Produced via immunoSEQ multiplex PCR; TCRdb's table is partial and in-frame only. This sample contains 30,000 to 45,000 clones. Material for sequencing was blood buffy coat. The receptors were sampled from a woman between 18 and 69 years old with a cervical HPV16 infection that either progressed to CIN3+ or cleared (not recorded which).

Concerning this clone itself: The read ends 3 residues early relative to the CDR3; the germline J gene fills the gap. This chain links TRBV5-5 with TRBJ1-2, with D possibly being TRBD1 (5 bases). Germline-derived CDR1 and CDR2 are SGHKS and YYEKEE (reference sequence). This CDR3 is 13 amino acids long. Here the CDR3 reads CASSLVPGSGYTF. CDR3 bases read: TGTGCCAGCAGCTTGGTGCCAGGGTCGGGC.

As concerns this clone: The read is 3 residues too short to cover the CDR3 end, so that end is filled in from the germline J gene. The chain uses TRBV12-3 or TRBV12-4 and TRBJ2-5, with 7 nucleotides matching TRBD2. Trimming at V came to 5 bases and at J to 1 base, leaving 7 bases not matched to a gene. This CDR3 is 15 amino acids long. CDR3 DNA, as far as it was read: TGTGCCAGCAGTCCCCAGTGGACTAGCCAAGAGACC. This gives the protein CASSPQWTSQET. In full, the CDR3 reads CASSPQWTSQETQYF.

On this clone: Read coverage stops 3 residues before the CDR3 terminus; the germline J gene supplies the remainder. The chain employs TRBV7-2 and TRBJ2-4; the D gene is possibly TRBD2 (6 bases). Germline values: CDR1 SGHTA, CDR2 FQGNSA. CDR3 length equals 11 residues. The CDR3 bases that were read are TGTGCCAGCAGCGCCGGGGGAGGT. Protein: CASSAGGG. The complete CDR3 reads CASSAGGGQYF.

In regard to this clone: The sequenced fragment ends 3 residues before the CDR3 boundary, so the rest is inferred from the germline J gene. The chain uses TRBV4-1 and TRBJ2-5, with D tentatively TRBD2 (6 bases). The CDR3 length is 14 residues. Per the germline V gene, CDR1 is MGHRA and CDR2 is YSYEKL. V gave up 0 bases and J gave up 5 bases, with 10 bases separating them. Incomplete CDR3 DNA: TGCGCCAGCAGCCAAGAAAGTCGGGGGGAGACC. This codes for CASSQESRGET. In full, the CDR3 reads CASSQESRGETQYF.

Concerning this clone: The read finishes 3 residues shy of the CDR3 end, and the germline J gene is used to complete it. The J gene is TRBJ1-1, the V gene TRBV19; D uncertain. Germline V CDR1 and CDR2: LNHDA, SQIVND (reference sequence). The V end lost 7 bases, the J end lost 2 bases, and 14 bases lay between the germline ends. The CDR3 totals 14 residues. Incomplete CDR3 DNA: TGTGCCAGTAATACCCCAGGCCGTAACACTGAA. This translates into CASNTPGRNTE. The whole CDR3 reads CASNTPGRNTEAFF.

CDR3 sequence: CAISFSGQLKQFSYEQYF. Incomplete CDR3 DNA: TGTGCCATCAGTTTCTCGGGACAGCTGAAACAATTCTCCTACGAG. This rearrangement joins TRBV10-3 to TRBJ2-7; 7 bases map to TRBD1. From the germline J gene comes the end of the CDR3, since the read stops 3 residues before it. Trimming at V came to 5 bases and at J to 0 bases, leaving 16 bases not matched to a gene. This CDR3 is 18 amino acids long. Germline CDR1 and CDR2: ENHRY and SYGVKD.

In regard to this clone: The observed sequence ends 3 residues before the CDR3 terminus, with the missing tail filled in from the germline J gene. The chain carries TRBV5-1 and TRBJ1-4; 7 bases match TRBD1. The V gene end was trimmed by 0 bases and the J gene end by 4 bases; junction bases not matched to a gene: 3. CDR3 size: 15 residues. In germline, CDR1 is SGHRS, CDR2 YFSETQ. The DNA read from the CDR3 is TGCGCCAGCAGCTTGGAAGGGACAGATAATGAAAAA. Protein: CASSLEGTDNEK. The entire CDR3 reads CASSLEGTDNEKLFF.

To note about this clone: The read terminates 3 residues before the CDR3 end, so the remaining end is supplied by the germline J gene. The chain couples TRBV6-1 to TRBJ1-2; 8 nucleotides agree with TRBD1. CDR1 is MNHNS, CDR2 SASEGT, per germline. This CDR3 has 13 amino acids. CDR3: CASSDDGQGSYTF. Incomplete CDR3 DNA: TGTGCCAGCAGTGACGACGGACAGGGTAGC.

As concerns this clone: The observed sequence ends 3 residues before the CDR3 terminus, with the missing tail filled in from the germline J gene. The chain couples TRBV9 to TRBJ2-5; a weak D match, TRBD2 (6 bases). Per the germline V gene, CDR1 is SGDLS and CDR2 is YYNGEE. The CDR3 consists of 15 residues. Trimming removed 3 bases from V and 2 bases from J, with 14 bases in between. The covered CDR3 bases are TGTGCCAGCAGCGCAAGACTAGGGAGACAAGAGACC. Amino acids: CASSARLGRQET. The entire CDR3 reads CASSARLGRQETQYF.

To note about this clone: From the germline J gene comes the end of the CDR3, since the read stops 3 residues before it. The V gene is TRBV19, the J gene TRBJ2-2, with D perhaps TRBD1 or TRBD2 (5 bases each). Looked up from germline, CDR1 is LNHDA and CDR2 is SQIVND (reference sequence). This CDR3 contains 16 residues. The covered CDR3 bases are TGTGCCAGTAGTATAGGAGAGGGTTCTGGGGCCAACGTG. Amino acids: CASSIGEGSGANV. From start to end, the CDR3 is CASSIGEGSGANVLFF.

About this clone: Sequencing ends 3 residues short of the CDR3 end; the germline J gene provides the rest. The chain recombines TRBV5-4 with TRBJ2-3; 7 bases are a match to TRBD1. This CDR3 comprises 15 residues. Germline V gives CDR1 SGHNT, CDR2 YYREEE (reference sequence). CDR3 bases read: TGTGCCAGCAGCGGAAACAGGGGTGTGGGGGAGACG. Amino acid sequence: CASSGNRGVGET. The complete CDR3 protein is CASSGNRGVGETQYF.

On this clone: The CDR3 goes on 3 residues after the read ends, and that part is filled in from the germline J gene. The genes are TRBV2 and TRBJ2-2, with 7 bases that match TRBD1. The CDR3 is made up of 13 amino acids. V shed 4 bases and J 6 bases; nucleotides not matched to a gene: 2. Germline CDR1 and CDR2: SNHLY and FYNNEI. Here the CDR3 reads CASSVGTAGELFF. The CDR3 bases that were read are TGTGCCAGCAGTGTCGGGACAGCCGGGGAG. Full variable domain (rest looked up from reference TRBV2 and TRBJ2-2): EPEVTQTPSHQVTQMGQEVILRCVPISNHLYFYWYRQILGQKVEFLVSFYNNEISEKSEIFDDQFSVERPDGSNFTLKIRSTKLEDSAMYFCASSVGTAGELFFGEGSRLTVL.

On this clone: The read terminates 3 residues ahead of where the CDR3 ends, so the germline J gene completes it. The rearrangement joins TRBV5-1 to TRBJ2-3; 7 positions agree with TRBD2. The CDR3 totals 16 residues. Germline CDR1 reads SGHRS; CDR2 reads YFSETQ. V lost 0 bases, J lost 0 bases, and 4 bases stayed unmatched. The CDR3 sequence is CASSLGAGPSTDTQYF. The DNA read from the CDR3 is TGCGCCAGCAGCTTGGGAGCGGGGCCCAGCACAGATACG.

Note on this clone: The CDR3 goes on 3 residues after the read ends, and that part is filled in from the germline J gene. V gene TRBV24-1 combines with J gene TRBJ2-5; TRBD1 matches at 9 bases. Losses at the gene ends were 0 bases for V and 4 bases for J; bases not matched to a gene: 8. CDR1 and CDR2 (germline): KGHDR, SFDVKD. The CDR3 has 17 amino acids. The CDR3 loop is CATSDLPTGGRGETQYF. Partial CDR3 DNA: TGTGCCACCAGTGATTTGCCCACAGGGGGCCGGGGAGAGACC.

In regard to this clone: The read finishes 3 residues shy of the CDR3 end, and the germline J gene is used to complete it. The genes are TRBV28 and TRBJ2-7; D remains ambiguous. This CDR3 region has 16 residues. The V end was cut by 3 bases, the J end by 0 bases, with 15 bases between. Germline V CDR1 and CDR2: MDHEN, SYDVKM. CDR3 region: CASSFALDTVSYEQYF. The covered CDR3 bases are TGTGCCAGCAGTTTCGCGCTCGACACTGTCTCCTACGAG.

Comments on this clone: The read finishes 3 residues shy of the CDR3 end, and the germline J gene is used to complete it. The chain links TRBV10-3 to TRBJ2-3; D call uncertain. The CDR3 loop spans 16 amino acids. Per the germline V gene, CDR1 is ENHRY and CDR2 is SYGVKD. V was trimmed by 3 bases and J by 0 bases, leaving 13 bases between them. CDR3 bases read: TGTGCCATCAGTGATGGGCAGCTCCTGAGCACAGATACG. It codes for CAISDGQLLSTDT. The complete CDR3 sequence is CAISDGQLLSTDTQYF.

Concerning this clone: The read ends 3 residues shy of where the CDR3 ends; the end is completed using the germline J gene. This chain joins TRBV20-1 and TRBJ2-3; the match to TRBD2 covers 8 bases. Germline CDR1 DFQATT, CDR2 SNEGSKA (reference sequence). J was trimmed by 2 bases and V by 3 bases; bases with no gene match: 4. This CDR3 comprises 14 residues. The CDR3 is CSARLRGATDTQYF. The covered CDR3 bases are TGCAGTGCTAGGTTGCGGGGGGCCACAGATACG.

Details on this clone: The read falls 3 residues short of the CDR3 end, and the missing part is taken from the germline J gene. The V call is TRBV5-1, the J call TRBJ2-1; 10 bases match TRBD2. With V trimmed by 2 bases and J by 3 bases, 5 bases remained unmatched. Germline V gene data show CDR1 as SGHRS and CDR2 as YFSETQ. This CDR3 spans 16 amino acids. CDR3 protein: CASSLDLAGVYNEQFF. CDR3 DNA (partial): TGCGCCAGCAGCTTAGATCTAGCGGGGGTCTACAATGAG.

With respect to this clone: The read stops 3 residues short of the end of the CDR3; the missing end is completed from the germline J gene. The J gene is TRBJ1-1, the V gene TRBV19; D gene ambiguous. The V gene lost 6 bases and the J gene lost 3 bases, with 8 bases spanning the gap. CDR3 length: 12 residues. The germline CDR1 and CDR2 sequences are LNHDA and SQIVND (reference sequence). CDR3 bases read: TGTGCCAGTAGAGAAGCGGACACTGAA. The encoded protein is CASREADTE. The entire CDR3 protein reads CASREADTEAFF.

As for this clone: Read data end 3 residues before the CDR3 end; the end is taken from the germline J gene. The V call is TRBV5-1, the J call TRBJ2-1, with D possibly TRBD1 on 6 matching bases. The CDR3 loop spans 14 amino acids. Per the germline V gene, CDR1 is SGHRS and CDR2 is YFSETQ. Trimming shortened V by 0 bases and J by 5 bases, and 9 bases separated the two germline ends. The covered CDR3 bases are TGCGCCAGCAGCTTGGTACAGGGTAACAATGAG. This codes for CASSLVQGNNE. The full CDR3 is CASSLVQGNNEQFF.

Concerning this clone: The read ends 3 residues before the CDR3 terminus; that terminus is restored from the germline J gene. The J gene is TRBJ2-3, the V gene TRBV20-1; possibly TRBD2 for D (6 bases). Per germline, CDR1 DFQATT and CDR2 SNEGSKA (reference sequence). CDR3 length: 15 amino acids. CDR3 amino acids: CSARDLRLALETQYF. The CDR3 bases that were read are TGCAGTGCTAGAGACTTAAGGCTAGCGCTAGAGACG.

The sequenced part of the CDR3 DNA is TGTGCCAGCAGTCTTTCCGGGACAGGATTTTCCAATGAG. It encodes CASSLSGTGFSNE. The full CDR3 protein reads CASSLSGTGFSNEQFF. The V gene is TRBV28, the J gene TRBJ2-1; 8 bases align to TRBD1. The sequenced fragment ends 3 residues before the CDR3 boundary, so the rest is inferred from the germline J gene. This CDR3 region has 16 residues. The germline V gene has CDR1 MDHEN and CDR2 SYDVKM. Losses at the gene ends were 5 bases for V and 6 bases for J; bases not matched to a gene: 12.

Regarding this clone: The read finishes 3 residues shy of the CDR3 end, and the germline J gene is used to complete it. V and J are TRBV5-5 and TRBJ1-1; D is ambiguous. Germline loops: CDR1 SGHKS, CDR2 YYEKEE (reference sequence). The germline V and J ends were trimmed by 4 bases and 7 bases, with 8 bases remaining between them. The CDR3 contains 11 residues. Incomplete CDR3 DNA: TGTGCCAGCAGCACCGGGGTTGAA. The encoded protein is CASSTGVE. Given in full, the CDR3 is CASSTGVEAFF.

With respect to this clone: The read terminates 3 residues before the CDR3 end, so the remaining end is supplied by the germline J gene. This chain connects TRBV20-1 to TRBJ2-1; TRBD2 agrees at 7 bases. Germline CDR1 is DFQATT and CDR2 is SNEGSKA (reference sequence). CDR3 size: 14 residues. Trimming at V came to 1 base and at J to 7 bases, leaving 7 bases not matched to a gene. The CDR3 protein is CSARVARGNNEQFF. The DNA read from the CDR3 is TGCAGTGCTAGAGTAGCGCGGGGGAATAATGAG.